The 22 T cell receptor beta chains below were found in one sample sequenced in a study of response to subunit inactivated influenza vaccine (dated by TCRdb to about 2018). The library was built by means of RT-PCR. Sequencing was carried out with an Illumina HiSeq 2500. The public reads were reprocessed in TCRdb via fastp at Q25 and MiXCR, keeping in-frame beta chains. CDR3 protein duplicates are merged, each entry listing the most common genes and DNA. This sample lists approximately 230,000 distinct CDR3 sequences; 9.5% to 15% were detected once. About 7.8% of the sample goes to the ten largest clones. Here the sequenced sample was non-naive T cells sorted from PBMCs, taken approximately 15 days before vaccination. Per the publication, the cell subset or site label means: memory T cell fraction. The receptor set was obtained from a man aged 50 to 60 who received an inactivated influenza vaccine. Donor details come from another sample of the same person, matched by shared clones.

This clonotype was seen more than once but under ten times. The chain links TRBV2 to TRBJ2-5; D possibly corresponds to TRBD1 (6 bases). In germline, CDR1 is SNHLY, CDR2 FYNNEI. The CDR3 totals 15 residues. V lost 0 bases and J lost 4, with 12 bases in between. The DNA for the CDR3 is TGTGCCAGCAGTGAAGCCAACCAGGGGCTAGAGACCCAGTACTTC. It yields the protein CASSEANQGLETQYF.

This clonotype was found many times. This chain joins TRBV28 and TRBJ1-3; no reliable D call. V was pared by 6 bases and J by 2 bases, with 5 bases between. Germline V gene data show CDR1 as MDHEN and CDR2 as SYDVKM. The CDR3 consists of 12 residues. The CDR3 spells CASSSPGNTIYF. CDR3 DNA sequence: TGTGCCAGCAGCTCCCCTGGAAACACCATATATTTT.

The gene calls are TRBV27 and TRBJ2-1; 9 bases match TRBD1. Germline trimming cut 4 bases from V and 10 bases from J; bases unmatched to any gene: 11. Germline values: CDR1 MNHEY, CDR2 SMNVEV (reference sequence). The CDR3 contains 15 residues. The CDR3 loop reads CASSSDRGLFSEQFF. The CDR3 DNA reads as TGTGCCAGCAGTTCGGACAGGGGACTCTTCTCGGAGCAGTTCTTC.

This clonotype came up many times. V gene TRBV2 combines with J gene TRBJ2-2; possibly TRBD2 for D (7 bases). Between the trimmed V and J ends, which lost 7 bases and 6 bases, there was a span of 18 bases. This CDR3 spans 15 amino acids. Germline V gene data show CDR1 as SNHLY and CDR2 as FYNNEI. CDR3 loop: CASTREGVWAGELFF. CDR3 DNA: TGTGCCAGCACCAGGGAGGGGGTATGGGCCGGGGAGCTGTTTTTT.

In its sample, this clonotype was seen many times. The chain carries TRBV6-2 or TRBV6-3 and TRBJ1-2, with a weak D call TRBD1 (5 bases). The CDR3 totals 14 residues. Trimming cost V 8 bases and J 10 bases, with 23 bases left between them. The germline gives CDR1 MNHEY, CDR2 SVGEGT. CDR3 DNA: TGTGCCAGCTACCTCCGGGGGAGGGATCCCCCCTACACCTTC. Translation: CASYLRGRDPPYTF.

The rearrangement joins TRBV4-3 to TRBJ2-1; no clear D gene. This CDR3 is 15 amino acids long. Germline V gives CDR1 LGHNA, CDR2 YSLEER. V lost 0 bases to trimming and J lost 11 bases, with 17 bases between them. For the CDR3, the DNA is TGCGCCAGCAGCCAAGATAATCAGGTCGGTCTAAAGCAGTTCTTC. This codes for CASSQDNQVGLKQFF.

The chain combines TRBV18 with TRBJ1-2; 12 bases are a match to TRBD1. V lost 3 bases to trimming and J lost 7 bases; unmatched junction nucleotides: 3. Germline V gene sequence: CDR1 KGHSH, CDR2 LQKENI. The CDR3 totals 14 residues. For the CDR3, the DNA is TGTGCCAGCTCACCCGGGACAGGGGGCGCTGGCTACACCTTC. Translation: CASSPGTGGAGYTF.

The V call is TRBV5-8, the J call TRBJ1-5; 12 nucleotides align to TRBD1. V was clipped by 2 bases and J by 11 bases; unmatched bases: 11. Per the germline V gene, CDR1 is SGHTS and CDR2 is YDEGEE. The CDR3 is made up of 16 amino acids. The CDR3: CASSLIGGQGARTQHF. CDR3 nucleotide sequence: TGTGCCAGCAGCTTAATAGGGGGACAGGGGGCAAGAACCCAGCATTTT. The full variable domain, with the rest looked up from reference TRBV5-8 and TRBJ1-5, is EAGVTQSPTHLIKTRGQQATLRCSPISGHTSVYWYQQALGLGLQFLLWYDEGEERNRGNFPPRFSGRQFPNYSSELNVNALELEDSALYLCASSLIGGQGARTQHFGDGTRLSIL.

The sample holds a few counts of this clonotype. The chain joins TRBV7-2 to TRBJ1-3; D uncertain. The germline gives CDR1 SGHTA, CDR2 FQGNSA. V lost 1 base, J lost 0 bases, and 10 bases lay in between. This CDR3 has 16 residues. CDR3 sequence (DNA): TGTGCCAGCAGCTTAGACCCAGCCAGCTCTGGAAACACCATATATTTT. Encoded protein: CASSLDPASSGNTIYF.

The chain is built from TRBV4-2 and TRBJ2-3; 10 bases map to TRBD2. CDR1 and CDR2 from the germline V gene are LGHNA and YNFKEQ. The junction had 11 bases not matched to a gene; V was cut back by 5 bases and J by 0 bases. The length of the CDR3 is 18 residues. The CDR3 bases are TGTGCCAGCAGCAAGGTGTCTAGCGGGAGAGGAAGCACAGATACGCAGTATTTT. Translation: CASSKVSSGRGSTDTQYF.

This clonotype was observed many times. This chain links TRBV11-2 with TRBJ2-1, with D perhaps matching TRBD2 (7 bases). Trimming shortened V by 7 bases and J by 9 bases, and 19 bases separated the two germline ends. The CDR3 is 14 amino acids. Germline assignment: CDR1 SGHAT and CDR2 FQNNGV. The CDR3 is CASMGGLVFTEQFF. The CDR3 nucleotides read TGTGCCAGCATGGGGGGGCTAGTTTTTACTGAGCAGTTCTTC.

This clonotype was picked up a small number of times. The V and J genes are TRBV7-9 and TRBJ2-3; D unresolved. This CDR3 is 13 amino acids long. Germline V gene data show CDR1 as SEHNR and CDR2 as FQNEAQ (reference sequence). V was cut by 2 bases and J by 6 bases, with 9 bases left in between. The CDR3 reads CASSLRTADTQYF. CDR3 nucleotides: TGTGCCAGCAGCTTAAGGACCGCCGATACGCAGTATTTT.

This clonotype was seen a few times. The chain is built from TRBV3-1 and TRBJ2-7, with D tentatively TRBD2 (5 bases). Germline CDR1 is LGHDT and CDR2 is YNNKEL (reference sequence). Trimming pared 4 bases from V and 2 bases from J, leaving 12 bases between. The CDR3 extends over 14 amino acids. The CDR3 spells CASSPPGLTYEQYF. The CDR3 DNA follows: TGTGCCAGCAGCCCACCCGGACTCACCTACGAGCAGTACTTC.

This clonotype has a handful of counts. V usage is TRBV24-1 and J usage is TRBJ2-1; the match to TRBD1 covers 7 bases. The CDR3 length is 15 residues. CDR1 is KGHDR, CDR2 SFDVKD, per germline. V shed 6 bases, J shed 8 bases, and the junction held 12 bases outside the gene matches. The CDR3 is CATSPTGTAWDEQFF. For the CDR3, the DNA is TGTGCCACCAGTCCAACAGGGACAGCATGGGATGAGCAGTTCTTC.

The table lists this clonotype with a few counts. The chain carries TRBV20-1 and TRBJ2-7, with D perhaps assigned TRBD1 or TRBD2 (5 bases each). CDR1 DFQATT and CDR2 SNEGSKA come from the germline V gene (reference sequence). V was clipped by 4 bases and J by 6 bases, with 10 bases between them. The CDR3 length is 11 residues. The CDR3, as DNA: TGCAGTGCTATTTGGGACCTCGAGCAGTACTTC. Encoded protein: CSAIWDLEQYF.

A few counts support this clonotype. This chain joins TRBV29-1 and TRBJ2-7; D tentatively reads TRBD1 or TRBD2 (6 bases each). Trimming removed 8 bases from V and 5 bases from J, with 13 bases in between. The CDR3 has 11 residues. Germline loops: CDR1 SQVTM, CDR2 ANQGSEA. The CDR3 sequence: CSYHGGHEQYF. In DNA, the CDR3 is TGCAGCTATCACGGGGGCCACGAGCAGTACTTC.

This clonotype was found many times. V and J are TRBV10-3 and TRBJ1-5; 8 positions agree with TRBD1. This CDR3 spans 16 amino acids. Germline CDR1 and CDR2: ENHRY and SYGVKD. Unmatched junction bases numbered 4, after V lost 0 bases and J lost 3 bases. The CDR3 sequence is CAISESSRGPNQPQHF. CDR3 DNA sequence: TGTGCCATCAGTGAGTCGTCCAGGGGGCCCAATCAGCCCCAGCATTTT.

This rearrangement joins TRBV2 to TRBJ2-5, with a weak D call TRBD1 (6 bases). Germline CDR1 SNHLY, CDR2 FYNNEI. The ends were cut back, 8 bases at V and 3 bases at J, with 13 bases in the middle. The CDR3 has 13 residues. The CDR3: CASGWDTKETQYF. CDR3 coding DNA: TGTGCCAGCGGATGGGACACCAAAGAGACCCAGTACTTC.

In this sample, this clonotype turned up a few times. The chain employs TRBV27 and TRBJ2-3; D possibly uses TRBD1 or TRBD2 (5 bases each). Germline CDR1 MNHEY, CDR2 SMNVEV (reference sequence). The CDR3 is 15 amino acids. Trimming took 3 bases from V and 1 from J, leaving 11 bases between them. CDR3 sequence reads: CASSFFGDGTDTQYF. The CDR3 DNA reads TGTGCCAGCAGTTTCTTCGGGGACGGCACAGATACGCAGTATTTT.

This clonotype was counted only a few times. V is TRBV7-1 and J is TRBJ2-1; TRBD2 matches at 12 bases. TRBV7-1 is given ORF status, its function remaining uncertain. Trimming removed 6 bases from V and 1 base from J; junction bases left unmatched: 22. The CDR3 is 22 residues long. This CDR3 is CASSLPNAQSSGRAPSYNEQFF. The CDR3 DNA is TGTGCCAGCAGTCTCCCGAATGCTCAATCTAGCGGGAGGGCCCCTTCCTACAATGAGCAGTTCTTC.

In nucleotides, the CDR3 is TGTGCCATCAGCTTACCGACAGGGACTAGCGGGAGGGCCATCGGGGAGCTGTTTTTT. This encodes CAISLPTGTSGRAIGELFF. V gene TRBV3-2 combines with J gene TRBJ2-2; the DNA was not used to check the table's D call, TRBD2. TRBV3-2 is annotated as a pseudogene. The length of the CDR3 is 19 residues.

This clonotype was detected many times. This chain joins TRBV28 and TRBJ2-7; the D gene is possibly TRBD1 (5 bases). Germline values: CDR1 MDHEN, CDR2 SYDVKM. The CDR3 spans 13 residues. V lost 2 bases to trimming and J lost 6 bases, with 11 bases between them. CDR3 DNA sequence: TGTGCCAGCAGTTTAGGCAGGGCAATCGAGCAGTACTTC. It yields the protein CASSLGRAIEQYF.